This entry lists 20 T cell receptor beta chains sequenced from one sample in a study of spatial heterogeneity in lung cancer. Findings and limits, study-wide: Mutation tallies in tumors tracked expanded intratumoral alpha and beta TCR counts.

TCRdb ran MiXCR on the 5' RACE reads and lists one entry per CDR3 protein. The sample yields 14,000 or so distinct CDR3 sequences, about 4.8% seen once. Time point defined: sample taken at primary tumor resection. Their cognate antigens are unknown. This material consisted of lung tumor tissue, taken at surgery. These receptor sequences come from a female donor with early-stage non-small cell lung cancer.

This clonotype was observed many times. CDR3 in amino acids: CASRGGAGQPQHF. DNA of the CDR3: TGTGCCAGCAGAGGTGGGGCTGGTCAGCCCCAGCATTTT. The chain couples TRBV7-2 to TRBJ1-5, with a tentative D call TRBD1 (5 bases). The germline CDR1 and CDR2 sequences are SGHTA and FQGNSA. V gave up 6 bases and J gave up 6 bases, with 12 bases separating them. CDR3 length: 13 amino acids.

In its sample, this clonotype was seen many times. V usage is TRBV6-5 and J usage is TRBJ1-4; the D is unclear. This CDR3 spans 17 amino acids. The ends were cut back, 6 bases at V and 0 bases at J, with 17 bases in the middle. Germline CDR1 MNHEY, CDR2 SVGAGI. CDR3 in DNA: TGTGCCAGCAGGGAGTTGGGGATTTGGGCAACTAATGAAAAACTGTTTTTT. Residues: CASRELGIWATNEKLFF.

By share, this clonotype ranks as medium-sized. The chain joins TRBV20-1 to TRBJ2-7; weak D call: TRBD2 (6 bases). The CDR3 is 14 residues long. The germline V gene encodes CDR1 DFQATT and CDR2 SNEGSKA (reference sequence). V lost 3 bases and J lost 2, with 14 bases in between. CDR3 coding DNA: TGCAGTGCTAGGAGAAGGAGGGAGACCTACGAGCAGTACTTC. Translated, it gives CSARRRRETYEQYF.

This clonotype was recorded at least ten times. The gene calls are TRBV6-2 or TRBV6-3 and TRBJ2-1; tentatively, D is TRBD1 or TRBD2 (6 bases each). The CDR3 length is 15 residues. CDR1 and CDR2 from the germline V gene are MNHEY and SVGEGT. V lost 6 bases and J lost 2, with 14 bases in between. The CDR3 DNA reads TGTGCCAGCAGGAGAGGGGGGAGCGCCTACAATGAGCAGTTCTTC. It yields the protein CASRRGGSAYNEQFF.

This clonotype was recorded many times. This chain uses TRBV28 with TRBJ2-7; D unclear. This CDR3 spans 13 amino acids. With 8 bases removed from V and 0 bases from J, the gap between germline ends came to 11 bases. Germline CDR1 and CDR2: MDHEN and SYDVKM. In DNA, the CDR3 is TGTGCCAGCGAATCTGGGGACTCCTACGAGCAGTACTTC. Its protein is CASESGDSYEQYF.

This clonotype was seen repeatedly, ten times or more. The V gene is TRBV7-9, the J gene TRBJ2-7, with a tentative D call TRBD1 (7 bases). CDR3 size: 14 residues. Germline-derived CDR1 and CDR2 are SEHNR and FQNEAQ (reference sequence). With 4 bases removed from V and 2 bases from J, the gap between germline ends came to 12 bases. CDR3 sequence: CASSWGDRAYEQYF. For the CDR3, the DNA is TGTGCCAGCAGCTGGGGGGACAGAGCCTACGAGCAGTACTTC.

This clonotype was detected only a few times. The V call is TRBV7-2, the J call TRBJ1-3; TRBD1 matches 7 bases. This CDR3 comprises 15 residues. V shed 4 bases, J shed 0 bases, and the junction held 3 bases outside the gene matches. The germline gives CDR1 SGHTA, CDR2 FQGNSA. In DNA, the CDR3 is TGTGCCAGCAGCTCGACAGGGACCTCTGGAAACACCATATATTTT. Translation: CASSSTGTSGNTIYF.

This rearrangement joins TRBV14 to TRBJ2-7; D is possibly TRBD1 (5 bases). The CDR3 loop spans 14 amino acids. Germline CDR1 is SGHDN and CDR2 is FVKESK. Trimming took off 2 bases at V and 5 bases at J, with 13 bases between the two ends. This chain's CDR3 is CASSQRSRGNEQYF. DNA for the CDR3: TGTGCCAGCAGCCAAAGGTCAAGGGGCAACGAGCAGTACTTC.

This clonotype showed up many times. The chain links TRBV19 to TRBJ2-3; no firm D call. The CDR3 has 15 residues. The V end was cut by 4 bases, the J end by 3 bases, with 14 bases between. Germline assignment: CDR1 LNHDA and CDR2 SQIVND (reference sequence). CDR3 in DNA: TGTGCCAGTAGTACCCGGGCCGTGGGGACAGATACGCAGTATTTT. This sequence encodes CASSTRAVGTDTQYF. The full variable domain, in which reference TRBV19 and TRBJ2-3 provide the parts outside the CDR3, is DGGITQSPKYLFRKEGQNVTLSCEQNLNHDAMYWYRQDPGQGLRLIYYSQIVNDFQKGDIAEGYSVSREKKESFPLTVTSAQKNPTAFYLCASSTRAVGTDTQYFGPGTRLTVL.

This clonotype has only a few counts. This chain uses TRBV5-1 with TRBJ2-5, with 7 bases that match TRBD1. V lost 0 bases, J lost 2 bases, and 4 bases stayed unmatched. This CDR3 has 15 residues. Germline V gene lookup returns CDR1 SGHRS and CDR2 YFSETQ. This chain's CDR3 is CASSLAWTGQETQYF. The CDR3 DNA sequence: TGCGCCAGCAGCTTGGCCTGGACAGGACAAGAGACCCAGTACTTC.

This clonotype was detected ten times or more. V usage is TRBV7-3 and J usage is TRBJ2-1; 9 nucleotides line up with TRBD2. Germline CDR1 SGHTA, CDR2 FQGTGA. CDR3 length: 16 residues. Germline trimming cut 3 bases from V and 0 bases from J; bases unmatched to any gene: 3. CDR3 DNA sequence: TGTGCCAGCAGCTTTAGCGGGGGCGGCTCCTACAATGAGCAGTTCTTC. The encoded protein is CASSFSGGGSYNEQFF.

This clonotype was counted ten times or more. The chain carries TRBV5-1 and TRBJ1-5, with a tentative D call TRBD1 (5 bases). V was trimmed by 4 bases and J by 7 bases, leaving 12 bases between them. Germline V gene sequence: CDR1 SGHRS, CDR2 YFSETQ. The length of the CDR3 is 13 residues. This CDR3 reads CASSRGEGQPQHF. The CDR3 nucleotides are TGCGCCAGCAGCAGGGGAGAGGGCCAGCCCCAGCATTTT.

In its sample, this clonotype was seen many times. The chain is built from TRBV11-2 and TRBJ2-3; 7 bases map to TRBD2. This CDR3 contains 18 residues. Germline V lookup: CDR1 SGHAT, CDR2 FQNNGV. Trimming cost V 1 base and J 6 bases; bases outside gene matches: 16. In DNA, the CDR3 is TGTGCCAGCAGCTTAGGGGGAGGGGCTAGCGCGATTAGGGATACGCAGTATTTT. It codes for CASSLGGGASAIRDTQYF. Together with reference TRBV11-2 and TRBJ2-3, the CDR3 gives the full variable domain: EAGVAQSPRYKIIEKRQSVAFWCNPISGHATLYWYQQILGQGPKLLIQFQNNGVVDDSQLPKDRFSAERLKGVDSTLKIQPAKLEDSAVYLCASSLGGGASAIRDTQYFGPGTRLTVL.

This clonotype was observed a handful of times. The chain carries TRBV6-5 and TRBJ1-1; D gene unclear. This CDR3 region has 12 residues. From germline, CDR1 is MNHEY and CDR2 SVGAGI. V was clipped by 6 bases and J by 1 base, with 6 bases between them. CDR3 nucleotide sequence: TGTGCCAGCAGCCACTCGAACACTGAAGCTTTCTTT. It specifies CASSHSNTEAFF.

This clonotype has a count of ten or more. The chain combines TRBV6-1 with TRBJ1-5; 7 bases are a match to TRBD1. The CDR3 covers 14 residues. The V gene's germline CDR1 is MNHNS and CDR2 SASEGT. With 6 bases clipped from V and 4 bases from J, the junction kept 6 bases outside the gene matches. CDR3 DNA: TGTGCCAGCAGCCCAAACAGGGGTAATCAGCCCCAGCATTTT. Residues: CASSPNRGNQPQHF.

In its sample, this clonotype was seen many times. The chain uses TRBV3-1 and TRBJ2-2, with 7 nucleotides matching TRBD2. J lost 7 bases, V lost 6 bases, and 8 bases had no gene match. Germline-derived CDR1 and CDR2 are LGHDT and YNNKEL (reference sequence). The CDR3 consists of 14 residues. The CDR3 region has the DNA TGTGCCAGCAGTAAAGCGGGGTCTGACGGGGAGCTGTTTTTT. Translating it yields CASSKAGSDGELFF.

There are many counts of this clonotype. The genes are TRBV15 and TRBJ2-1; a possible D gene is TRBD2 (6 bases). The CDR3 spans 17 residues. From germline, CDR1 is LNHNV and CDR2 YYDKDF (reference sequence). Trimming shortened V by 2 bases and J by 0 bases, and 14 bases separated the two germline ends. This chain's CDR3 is CATSRRPGGDSYNEQFF. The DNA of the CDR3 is TGTGCCACCAGCAGACGACCAGGAGGGGACTCCTACAATGAGCAGTTCTTC.

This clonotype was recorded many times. CDR3 nucleotide sequence: TGTGCCAGCAGCCGAACCAACTTTGGCCTTTCGGGTAGTTACTATGGCTACACCTTC. This gives the protein CASSRTNFGLSGSYYGYTF. The chain employs TRBV6-4 and TRBJ1-2; D gene ambiguous. The CDR3 runs 19 residues. Germline values: CDR1 MRHNA, CDR2 SNTAGT. Trimming left V 6 bases short and J 3 bases short, with 29 bases between.

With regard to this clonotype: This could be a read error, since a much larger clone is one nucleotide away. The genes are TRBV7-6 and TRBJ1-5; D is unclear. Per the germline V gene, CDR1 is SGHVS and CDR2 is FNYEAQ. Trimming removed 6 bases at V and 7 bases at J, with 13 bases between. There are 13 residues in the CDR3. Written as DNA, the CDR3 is TGTGCCAGCAGACCTCAAGATGGACAGCCCCAGCATTTT. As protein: CASRPQDGQPQHF.

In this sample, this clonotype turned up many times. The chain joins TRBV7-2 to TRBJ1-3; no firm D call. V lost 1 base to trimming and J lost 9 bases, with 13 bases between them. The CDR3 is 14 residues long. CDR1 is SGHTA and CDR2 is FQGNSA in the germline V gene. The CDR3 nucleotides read TGTGCCAGCAGCTTAGACCTACGGGTGGGCACCATATATTTT. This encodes CASSLDLRVGTIYF.